Presented here are 27 T cell receptor beta chains from one specimen sequenced in a study of early T cells in non-severe SARS-CoV-2 infection. In TCRdb, the 5' RACE reads were re-called with MiXCR into one record per CDR3 protein. The sample carries 71,000 or so distinct CDR3 sequences, approximately 13% recorded once. Sequencing input: whole blood. The source is an adult who was a healthcare worker with PCR-confirmed SARS-CoV-2 infection or an uninfected control (not recorded which).

At least ten counts were recorded for this clonotype. This chain uses TRBV11-2 with TRBJ2-7; TRBD1 or TRBD2 may be the D gene (5 bases each). Germline CDR1 SGHAT, CDR2 FQNNGV. V was cut by 4 bases and J by 2 bases, with 27 bases left in between. This CDR3 has 19 residues. CDR3 protein: CASSSLTRIPPGRTYEQYF. The CDR3 DNA is TGTGCCAGCAGCTCACTCACGCGGATTCCTCCGGGACGGACCTACGAGCAGTACTTC.

The chain has TRBV4-1 and TRBJ1-6, with TRBD1 matching over 10 bases. This CDR3 comprises 20 residues. CDR1 and CDR2 (germline): MGHRA, YSYEKL. Losses at the gene ends were 4 bases for V and 0 bases for J; bases not matched to a gene: 12. CDR3 protein: CASSRQRPGQGSSYNSPLHF. The CDR3 DNA reads as TGCGCCAGCAGCCGTCAAAGACCGGGACAGGGGAGCTCCTATAATTCACCCCTCCACTTT.

There are many counts of this clonotype. The V call is TRBV5-1, the J call TRBJ1-1, with 8 nucleotides matching TRBD1. The J segment lost 5 bases and the V segment lost 3 bases, leaving 12 bases of the junction unmatched. This CDR3 has 16 residues. Germline V gene sequence: CDR1 SGHRS, CDR2 YFSETQ. The CDR3 sequence: CASSSGRQGSRTEAFF. CDR3 nucleotide sequence: TGCGCCAGCAGCTCGGGCCGACAGGGGTCAAGGACTGAAGCTTTCTTT.

V gene TRBV29-1 combines with J gene TRBJ1-6; 8 nucleotides line up with TRBD1. Germline trimming cut 6 bases from V and 10 bases from J; bases unmatched to any gene: 11. This CDR3 is 14 amino acids long. From germline, CDR1 is SQVTM and CDR2 ANQGSEA. The DNA of the CDR3 is TGCAGCGTGAGGGAGACAGGGGAAGCGTCACCCCTCCACTTT. This translates into CSVRETGEASPLHF.

The DNA of the CDR3 is TGTGCCAGCAGCCGCAGACAGGGGCCCCCTAATCAGCCCCAGCATTTT. Translated: CASSRRQGPPNQPQHF. The genes are TRBV5-6 and TRBJ1-5; TRBD1 agrees at 8 bases. CDR1 is SGHDT and CDR2 is YYEEEE in the germline V gene. The CDR3 has 16 residues. Trimming took 4 bases from V and 4 from J; bases not matched to a gene: 10.

This clonotype was seen a handful of times. V usage is TRBV6-1 and J usage is TRBJ2-6, with a tentative D call TRBD2 (5 bases). V was shortened by 7 bases and J by 1 base, with 14 bases between the two germline ends. CDR1 MNHNS and CDR2 SASEGT come from the germline V gene. The CDR3 totals 16 residues. DNA for the CDR3: TGTGCCAGCACCTTAACGGGGTGGTCTGGGGCCAACGTCCTGACTTTC. This encodes CASTLTGWSGANVLTF.

V usage is TRBV10-2 and J usage is TRBJ1-6; no firm D call. The germline V gene has CDR1 WSHSY and CDR2 SAAADI. The CDR3 length is 16 residues. Trimming left V 7 bases short and J 2 bases short, with 15 bases between. The chain's CDR3 is CASTPPPGAYNSPLHF. CDR3 DNA: TGCGCCAGCACCCCCCCCCCTGGGGCCTATAATTCACCCCTCCACTTT.

This chain links TRBV29-1 with TRBJ2-5; 7 bases are shared with TRBD1. This CDR3 comprises 13 residues. The germline V gene has CDR1 SQVTM and CDR2 ANQGSEA. V lost 4 bases, J lost 4 bases, and 6 bases stayed unmatched. The CDR3 region is CSVGQGVGETQYF. CDR3 nucleotides: TGCAGCGTTGGACAGGGTGTCGGAGAGACCCAGTACTTC. Supplemented by reference TRBV29-1 and TRBJ2-5, the full variable domain reads SAVISQKPSRDICQRGTSLTIQCQVDSQVTMMFWYRQQPGQSLTLIATANQGSEATYESGFVIDKFPISRPNLTFSTLTVSNMSPEDSSIYLCSVGQGVGETQYFGPGTRLLVL.

Only a few counts were recorded for this clonotype. This chain uses TRBV5-1 with TRBJ2-1; TRBD2 matches 7 bases. The CDR3 contains 14 residues. Germline CDR1 reads SGHRS; CDR2 reads YFSETQ. With V trimmed by 4 bases and J by 13 bases, 14 bases remained unmatched. The CDR3 DNA reads as TGCGCCAGCAGCCAAACTTCCGCCGGGACTACTCAGTTCTTC. As protein: CASSQTSAGTTQFF.

The sample holds a few counts of this clonotype. The chain has TRBV2 and TRBJ2-7; 9 bases are a match to TRBD1. Germline V gene data show CDR1 as SNHLY and CDR2 as FYNNEI. Unmatched junction bases numbered 2, after V lost 7 bases and J lost 4 bases. This CDR3 contains 12 residues. The CDR3 sequence is CASKDRGYEQYF. The CDR3 DNA sequence: TGTGCCAGCAAGGACAGGGGATACGAGCAGTACTTC.

The chain couples TRBV4-1 to TRBJ1-1; no definite D call. The germline V gene encodes CDR1 MGHRA and CDR2 YSYEKL. V gave up 2 bases and J gave up 0 bases, with 7 bases separating them. CDR3 length: 14 amino acids. CDR3 bases: TGCGCCAGCAGCCAACTAGTACTGAACACTGAAGCTTTCTTT. It encodes CASSQLVLNTEAFF.

V gene TRBV28 combines with J gene TRBJ1-2, with 8 bases identical to TRBD1. There are 15 residues in the CDR3. J lost 6 bases, V lost 5 bases, and 11 bases had no gene match. Per the germline V gene, CDR1 is MDHEN and CDR2 is SYDVKM. CDR3 nucleotide sequence: TGTGCCAGCAGTATAGCCGGACAGGGAGAGGATGGCTACACCTTC. It encodes CASSIAGQGEDGYTF.

The chain has TRBV10-3 and TRBJ2-3; 9 bases are a match to TRBD2. The CDR3 has 12 amino acids. With V trimmed by 11 bases and J by 1 base, 1 base remained unmatched. Germline assignment: CDR1 ENHRY and CDR2 SYGVKD. The CDR3 nucleotides read TGTGCCGTAGCGGGGGGCACAGATACGCAGTATTTT. The encoded protein is CAVAGGTDTQYF.

This clonotype appeared a few times. The chain recombines TRBV7-9 with TRBJ1-6, with 8 bases fitting TRBD1. Germline CDR1 reads SEHNR; CDR2 reads FQNEAQ (reference sequence). The junction had 7 bases not matched to a gene; V was cut back by 5 bases and J by 10 bases. CDR3 length: 14 residues. CDR3 nucleotides: TGTGCCAGCAGCATTGGGACAGGTCAATCACCCCTCCACTTT. The encoded protein is CASSIGTGQSPLHF.

This clonotype was recorded only once. The chain recombines TRBV9 with TRBJ1-5; possible D gene TRBD1, 6 bases. CDR1 is SGDLS and CDR2 is YYNGEE in the germline V gene. The V end lost 0 bases, the J end lost 0 bases, and 7 bases lay between the germline ends. This CDR3 spans 15 amino acids. The CDR3 loop reads CASSVEGGSNQPQHF. The CDR3 bases are TGTGCCAGCAGCGTAGAGGGGGGTAGCAATCAGCCCCAGCATTTT.

This clonotype was observed many times. This rearrangement joins TRBV29-1 to TRBJ1-2; 8 bases fit TRBD1. The CDR3 spans 12 residues. Germline CDR1 and CDR2: SQVTM and ANQGSEA. V dropped 5 bases and J dropped 4; count of bases not matched to a gene: 3. In DNA, the CDR3 is TGCAGCGTTCAAGGACAGGGCTATGGCTACACCTTC. Protein product: CSVQGQGYGYTF. The full variable domain, rest sourced from reference TRBV29-1 and TRBJ1-2, is SAVISQKPSRDICQRGTSLTIQCQVDSQVTMMFWYRQQPGQSLTLIATANQGSEATYESGFVIDKFPISRPNLTFSTLTVSNMSPEDSSIYLCSVQGQGYGYTFGSGTRLTVV.

This clonotype was seen a handful of times. The chain couples TRBV11-1 to TRBJ2-7, with a weak D call TRBD2 (8 bases). CDR1 is SGHAT, CDR2 FQDESV, per germline (reference sequence). Trimming took 6 bases from V and 6 from J, leaving 21 bases between them. This CDR3 contains 15 residues. The chain's CDR3 is CASSPAGGPGGEQYF. The CDR3 DNA is TGTGCCAGCAGTCCGGCGGGGGGCCCAGGGGGCGAGCAGTACTTC. Based on the CDR3 plus reference TRBV11-1 and TRBJ2-7, the full variable domain is EAEVAQSPRYKITEKSQAVAFWCDPISGHATLYWYRQILGQGPELLVQFQDESVVDDSQLPKDRFSAERLKGVDSTLKIQPAELGDSAMYLCASSPAGGPGGEQYFGPGTRLTVT.

This clonotype was seen only a few times. The V gene is TRBV6-2 or TRBV6-3, the J gene TRBJ2-1, with 8 bases identical to TRBD2. There are 17 residues in the CDR3. With 6 bases clipped from V and 3 bases from J, the junction kept 13 bases outside the gene matches. Germline V gene sequence: CDR1 MNHEY, CDR2 SVGEGT. CDR3 in DNA: TGTGCCAGCAGCCCAGAGCGGGGGATCCCGGTCTACAATGAGCAGTTCTTC. Amino acid sequence: CASSPERGIPVYNEQFF.

The chain couples TRBV5-1 to TRBJ1-4; TRBD1 matches 9 bases. The germline CDR1 and CDR2 sequences are SGHRS and YFSETQ. The CDR3 has 15 residues. V shed 2 bases, J shed 5 bases, and the junction held 4 bases outside the gene matches. The CDR3 region has the DNA TGCGCCAGCAGCTTACAGGGGGCAGAGAATGAAAAACTGTTTTTT. The encoded protein is CASSLQGAENEKLFF.

This clonotype showed up many times. The chain couples TRBV12-3 or TRBV12-4 to TRBJ1-5; weak D call: TRBD1 (5 bases). CDR3 size: 12 residues. V was cut by 5 bases and J by 6 bases, with 8 bases left in between. The CDR3 nucleotides are TGTGCCAGCAGTCAGGGCGGTCAGCCCCAGCATTTT. Amino acids: CASSQGGQPQHF.

This clonotype was observed a handful of times. The V call is TRBV20-1, the J call TRBJ1-1, with 8 bases fitting TRBD1. CDR3 length equals 15 residues. Germline V gene data show CDR1 as DFQATT and CDR2 as SNEGSKA (reference sequence). V dropped 5 bases and J dropped 0; count of bases not matched to a gene: 8. The CDR3 sequence is CSASTGEALNTEAFF. The CDR3 bases are TGCAGTGCTTCGACAGGGGAGGCGTTGAACACTGAAGCTTTCTTT.

The chain employs TRBV28 and TRBJ2-1; possibly TRBD1 or TRBD2 for D (5 bases each). In germline, CDR1 is MDHEN, CDR2 SYDVKM. The CDR3 has 16 residues. V was trimmed by 5 bases and J by 3 bases, leaving 17 bases between them. The CDR3 protein is CASSVTGTSNYNEQFF. Here the CDR3 DNA reads TGTGCCAGCAGTGTAACCGGGACCTCTAACTACAATGAGCAGTTCTTC.

This clonotype was counted only a few times. The chain is built from TRBV20-1 and TRBJ2-7; D not certain. The CDR3 contains 14 residues. The V end was cut by 6 bases, the J end by 2 bases, with 17 bases between. Germline V gene sequence: CDR1 DFQATT, CDR2 SNEGSKA (reference sequence). The CDR3 region is CSAPYPKGTYEQYF. In nucleotides, the CDR3 is TGCAGTGCCCCGTACCCAAAGGGCACCTACGAGCAGTACTTC.

This clonotype has more than one count but fewer than ten. The CDR3 coding sequence is TGTGCCAGCAGCCCCAACTCGCACAACACTGAAGCTTTCTTT. This codes for CASSPNSHNTEAFF. The V call is TRBV12-3 or TRBV12-4, the J call TRBJ1-1; D call uncertain. This CDR3 has 14 residues. Trimming took 6 bases from V and 2 from J, leaving 13 bases between them.

The chain employs TRBV3-1 and TRBJ1-1, with D hard to call. The V end lost 2 bases, the J end lost 7 bases, and 5 bases lay between the germline ends. Germline loops: CDR1 LGHDT, CDR2 YNNKEL (reference sequence). The CDR3 totals 11 residues. The CDR3 here is CASSQFSEAFF. The CDR3 DNA reads TGTGCCAGCAGCCAATTCAGTGAAGCTTTCTTT.

This clonotype was seen a few times. The chain has TRBV7-2 and TRBJ2-3; D gene ambiguous. V was clipped by 5 bases and J by 2 bases, with 2 bases between them. There are 11 residues in the CDR3. Germline assignment: CDR1 SGHTA and CDR2 FQGNSA. The CDR3 DNA reads as TGTGCCAGCAGCGTCACAGATACGCAGTATTTT. Its protein product is CASSVTDTQYF.

This clonotype showed up just a few times. The chain employs TRBV4-2 and TRBJ2-2; TRBD2 might be the D (6 bases). The germline V and J ends were trimmed by 4 bases and 3 bases, with 12 bases remaining between them. The CDR3 has 15 residues. From germline, CDR1 is LGHNA and CDR2 YNFKEQ. This CDR3 is CASSPQAGHTGELFF. In DNA, the CDR3 is TGTGCCAGCAGCCCTCAAGCGGGCCACACCGGGGAGCTGTTTTTT.